This is a list of T cell receptor beta chains from one sample in a study of blood T cell repertoires in COVID-19. TCRdb's copy holds only in-frame clones and misses some; the assay was immunoSEQ multiplex PCR. The sample lists more than 85,000 clones; approximately 78% were seen once. The specimen was peripheral blood. Receptors were obtained from a man aged 55 to 70 with active or convalescent COVID-19. Both conserved end residues are part of each CDR3. Fields, in order: clone size, J gene, V gene, D gene, CDR3 protein, CDR3 DNA. D genes are given only for firm matches. Only some rows state a clone size, as once, few, many or a class for expanded clones.

>.|TRBJ2-7|TRBV30|TRBD2
CAWSPTALAGSYEQYF
TGTGCCTGGAGTCCAACCGCACTAGCGGGATCCTACGAGCAGTACTTC
>.|TRBJ1-6|TRBV28|.
CASSHTRNSPLHF
TGTGCCAGCAGCCACACCAGAAATTCACCCCTCCACTTT
>.|TRBJ2-3|TRBV6-2/TRBV6-3|TRBD1
CASSPVAGGASDTQYF
TGTGCCAGCAGTCCCGTTGCAGGGGGCGCGTCAGATACGCAGTATTTT
>.|TRBJ2-3|TRBV13|TRBD2
CASSSTSGRATLPDTQYF
TGTGCCAGCAGTTCAACTAGCGGGCGGGCTACCCTCCCAGATACGCAGTATTTT
>.|TRBJ2-1|TRBV12-3/TRBV12-4|.
CASRLQGYNEQFF
TGTGCCAGCAGGCTGCAGGGGTACAATGAGCAGTTCTTC
>.|TRBJ1-5|TRBV3-1/TRBV3-2|.
CASSQAGIQPQHF
TGTGCCAGCAGCCAAGCGGGTATTCAGCCCCAGCATTTT
>.|TRBJ1-4|TRBV18|.
CASSLSTGSSEKLFF
TGTGCCAGCTCACTCTCCACAGGGAGCAGTGAAAAACTGTTTTTT
>.|TRBJ1-5|TRBV2|TRBD1
CASNEQGFGNQPQHF
TGTGCCAGCAATGAACAGGGGTTTGGCAATCAGCCCCAGCATTTT
>.|TRBJ2-3|TRBV19|TRBD2
CASRPGLAGESTDTQYF
TGTGCCAGTAGGCCGGGACTAGCGGGAGAATCCACAGATACGCAGTATTTT
>.|TRBJ2-1|TRBV6-5|TRBD2
CASWSGLANEQFF
TGTGCCAGCTGGTCGGGACTAGCCAATGAGCAGTTCTTC
>.|TRBJ2-1|TRBV28|TRBD2
CASSRAGGPRDEQFF
TGTGCCAGCAGTCGAGCGGGAGGGCCCAGGGATGAGCAGTTCTTC
>few|TRBJ1-1|TRBV30|.
CAWRPYRAAEAFF
TGTGCCTGGAGACCATACAGGGCCGCTGAAGCTTTCTTT
>.|TRBJ2-4|TRBV4-3|.
CASSSRGRGNIQYF
TGCGCCAGCAGTTCCAGGGGCAGGGGAAACATTCAGTACTTC
>.|TRBJ2-2|TRBV7-8|TRBD2
CASSSGLGGTGELFF
TGTGCCAGCAGCTCGGGACTAGGGGGAACCGGGGAGCTGTTTTTT
>few|TRBJ2-1|TRBV24-1|.
CATSDIRLAYNEQFF
TGTGCCACCAGTGATATCAGGTTGGCCTACAATGAGCAGTTCTTC
>.|TRBJ2-7|TRBV11-2|.
CASSLEAPGEQYF
TGTGCCAGCAGCTTAGAGGCGCCGGGCGAGCAGTACTTC
>.|TRBJ1-5|TRBV4-3|.
CASSQDIRGGNQPQHF
TGCGCCAGCAGCCAAGATATCAGGGGCGGCAATCAGCCCCAGCATTTT
>.|TRBJ1-2|TRBV2|.
CASSEGQVDYGYTF
TGTGCCAGCAGTGAAGGACAGGTCGACTATGGCTACACCTTC
>.|TRBJ1-1|TRBV6-5|.
CASSPNPGRAEAFF
TGTGCCAGCAGCCCCAACCCAGGGAGGGCTGAAGCTTTCTTT
>once|TRBJ2-3|TRBV10-3|TRBD1
CAISGQGRTDTQYF
TGTGCCATCAGTGGACAGGGACGGACAGATACGCAGTATTTT
>.|TRBJ1-2|TRBV12-3/TRBV12-4|.
CATTGALSAGYTF
TGTGCCACAACAGGTGCCCTATCCGCTGGCTACACCTTC
>.|TRBJ1-4|TRBV7-6|TRBD1
CASSRQGGNEKLFF
TGTGCCAGCAGCAGACAGGGTGGTAATGAAAAACTGTTTTTT
>.|TRBJ2-5|TRBV24-1|TRBD1
CATSDTTGGAETQYF
TGTGCCACCAGTGACACGACAGGGGGTGCGGAGACCCAGTACTTC
>.|TRBJ2-7|TRBV3-1/TRBV3-2|.
CASSQDRGPYEQYF
TGTGCCAGCAGCCAAGACAGGGGCCCCTACGAGCAGTACTTC
>.|TRBJ2-2|TRBV7-2|.
CASSPAGGPGTGELFF
TGTGCCAGCAGCCCGGCCGGTGGGCCCGGCACCGGGGAGCTGTTTTTT
>.|TRBJ2-2|TRBV5-4|.
CASRLEGAAGELFF
TGTGCCAGCAGATTGGAGGGAGCGGCCGGGGAGCTGTTTTTT
>.|TRBJ2-1|TRBV18|TRBD2
CASSPPLAGGGEQFF
TGTGCCAGCTCACCACCCCTAGCGGGAGGGGGTGAGCAGTTCTTC
>.|TRBJ2-3|TRBV7-6|.
CASSADIADTQYF
TGTGCCAGCAGCGCGGACATCGCAGATACGCAGTATTTT
>.|TRBJ2-5|TRBV19|TRBD2
CASSQSGSGRETQYF
TGTGCCAGTAGTCAAAGCGGGAGCGGGCGAGAGACCCAGTACTTC
>.|TRBJ2-1|TRBV19|TRBD1
CASSLTRTGLGNEQFF
TGTGCCAGTAGTCTCACCCGGACAGGGCTAGGAAATGAGCAGTTCTTC
>.|TRBJ1-4|TRBV10-3|.
CAISEWTREKLFF
TGTGCCATCAGTGAGTGGACTCGGGAAAAACTGTTTTTT
>few|TRBJ2-2|TRBV15|TRBD1
CATSKGTGSGELFF
TGTGCCACCAGCAAGGGGACAGGGTCCGGGGAGCTGTTTTTT
>.|TRBJ1-2|TRBV19|TRBD1
CASTLDRGYGYTF
TGTGCCAGTACCCTGGACAGGGGCTATGGCTACACCTTC
>.|TRBJ2-5|TRBV5-4|.
CASSLAQGRTQYF
TGTGCCAGCAGCTTGGCCCAGGGGAGGACCCAGTACTTC
>once|TRBJ2-5|TRBV27|TRBD1
CASSFSGGVKTQYF
TGTGCCAGCAGTTTCTCAGGGGGCGTAAAGACCCAGTACTTC
>.|TRBJ2-7|TRBV7-9|TRBD2
CASSNGRAGYEQYF
TGTGCCAGCAGCAACGGGAGGGCCGGATACGAGCAGTACTTC
>.|TRBJ1-2|TRBV6-5|.
CASTRSFANYGYTF
TGTGCCAGCACCCGGTCTTTTGCTAACTATGGCTACACCTTC
>few|TRBJ2-1|TRBV19|.
CASSSAGRSNNEQFF
TGTGCCAGTAGTAGTGCCGGGAGATCGAATAATGAGCAGTTCTTC
>once|TRBJ2-5|TRBV27|TRBD1
CASSLLGRGSETQYF
TGTGCCAGCAGTTTATTGGGCAGGGGGTCAGAGACCCAGTACTTC
>.|TRBJ2-3|TRBV18|.
CASSPDYTDTQYF
TGTGCCAGCTCACCGGACTATACAGATACGCAGTATTTT
>medium-sized|TRBJ1-4|TRBV2|TRBD1
CASSRQGVVMEKLFF
TGTGCCAGCAGCCGACAGGGGGTGGTAATGGAAAAACTGTTTTTT
>.|TRBJ1-3|TRBV7-9|.
CASSPGWSTIYF
TGTGCCAGCAGCCCCGGTTGGAGCACCATATATTTT
>.|TRBJ2-2|TRBV5-1|TRBD2
CASRGLGATGELFF
TGCGCCAGCAGGGGACTAGGGGCTACCGGGGAGCTGTTTTTT
>many|TRBJ1-1|TRBV15|TRBD1
CATSRDRGRGNEAFF
TGTGCCACCAGCAGAGATCGGGGCAGGGGGAATGAAGCTTTCTTT
>.|TRBJ2-1|TRBV13|TRBD2
CASSEAGGPSNEQFF
TGTGCCAGCAGCGAAGCGGGAGGGCCTTCCAATGAGCAGTTCTTC
>.|TRBJ2-5|TRBV24-1|.
CATSGPRETQYF
TGTGCCACCAGTGGGCCTCGAGAGACCCAGTACTTC
>.|TRBJ1-2|TRBV5-4|.
CASSSSGTLYGYTF
TGTGCCAGCAGCTCCTCCGGGACACTCTATGGCTACACCTTC
>.|TRBJ2-3|TRBV4-3|TRBD2
CASSRTSGQFTDTQYF
TGCGCCAGCAGTAGGACTAGCGGGCAATTCACAGATACGCAGTATTTT
>few|TRBJ1-1|TRBV30|.
CAWRDRNTEAFF
TGTGCCTGGAGAGACAGGAACACTGAAGCTTTCTTT